This TCR beta chain was obtained from a study of CD8 T cells in ankylosing spondylitis. The study's findings and limits: Fewer than 10 highly homologous variants formed a TCR beta motif that appeared characteristic of ankylosing spondylitis blood. Certain motif variants had earlier appeared in reactive arthritis synovial fluid and blood. Reported data indicate significant enrichment of disease-linked clones within matched ankylosing spondylitis synovial fluid.

Trimming pared 4 bases from V and 4 bases from J, leaving 16 bases between. This CDR3 has 15 amino acids. In germline, CDR1 is SGHDT, CDR2 YYEEEE. Quantitative 5'-RACE with molecular barcodes generated TCR beta libraries. TCRdb redid the calling of the 5' RACE reads with MiXCR, one entry per CDR3 protein. Of approximately 500,000 distinct CDR3 sequences listed, about an eighth were seen once; the top ten hold approximately 7%. A note on this clonotype: Its specificity is unknown.

This clonotype was obtained from a male donor with ankylosing spondylitis. The sample was blood, either unsorted or a sorted T cell fraction (not recorded which). The gene calls are TRBV5-6 and TRBJ2-3, with D tentatively TRBD1 or TRBD2 (5 bases each). This CDR3 is CASSRRGPEADTQYF. CDR3 in DNA: TGTGCCAGCAGCCGACGGGGCCCAGAGGCAGATACGCAGTATTTT.